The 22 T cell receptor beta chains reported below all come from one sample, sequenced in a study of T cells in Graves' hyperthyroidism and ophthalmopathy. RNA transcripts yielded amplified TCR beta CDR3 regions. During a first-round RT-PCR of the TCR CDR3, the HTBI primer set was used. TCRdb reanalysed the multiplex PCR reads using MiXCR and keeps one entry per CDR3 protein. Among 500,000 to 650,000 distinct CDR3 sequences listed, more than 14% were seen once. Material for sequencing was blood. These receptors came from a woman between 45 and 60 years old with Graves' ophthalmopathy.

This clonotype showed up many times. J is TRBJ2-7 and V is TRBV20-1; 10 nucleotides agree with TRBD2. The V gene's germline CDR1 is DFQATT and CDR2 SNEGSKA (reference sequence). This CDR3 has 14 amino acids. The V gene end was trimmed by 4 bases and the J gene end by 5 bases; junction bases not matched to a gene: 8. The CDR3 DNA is TGCAGTGCTAAACCGGGACTAGCGACCCACGAGCAGTACTTC. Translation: CSAKPGLATHEQYF.

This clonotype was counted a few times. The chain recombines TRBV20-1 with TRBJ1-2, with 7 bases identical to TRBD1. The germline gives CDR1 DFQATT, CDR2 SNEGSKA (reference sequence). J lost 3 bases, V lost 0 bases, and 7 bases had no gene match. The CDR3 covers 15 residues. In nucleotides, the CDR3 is TGCAGTGCTAGAGACCCCCCGGGGACAGACTATGGCTACACCTTC. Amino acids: CSARDPPGTDYGYTF.

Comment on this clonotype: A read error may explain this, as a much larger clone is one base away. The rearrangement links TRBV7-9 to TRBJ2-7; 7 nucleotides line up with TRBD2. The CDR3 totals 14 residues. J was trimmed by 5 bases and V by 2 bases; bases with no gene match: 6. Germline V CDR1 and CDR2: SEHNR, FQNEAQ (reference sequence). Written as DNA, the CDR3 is TGTGCCAGCAGCTTAACTGGCGGGAGTCACGAGCAGTACTTC. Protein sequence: CASSLTGGSHEQYF.

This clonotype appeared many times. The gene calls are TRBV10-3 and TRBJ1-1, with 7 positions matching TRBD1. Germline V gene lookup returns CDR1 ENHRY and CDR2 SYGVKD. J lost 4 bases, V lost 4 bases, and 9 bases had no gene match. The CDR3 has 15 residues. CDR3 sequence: CAISGTYRGGTEAFF. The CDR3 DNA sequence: TGTGCCATCAGTGGGACCTACAGGGGTGGCACTGAAGCTTTCTTT.

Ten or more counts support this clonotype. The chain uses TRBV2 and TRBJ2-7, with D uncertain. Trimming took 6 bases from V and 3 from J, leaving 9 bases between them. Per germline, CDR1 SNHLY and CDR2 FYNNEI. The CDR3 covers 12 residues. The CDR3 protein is CASRDPFYEQYF. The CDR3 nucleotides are TGTGCCAGCAGAGACCCATTCTACGAGCAGTACTTC.

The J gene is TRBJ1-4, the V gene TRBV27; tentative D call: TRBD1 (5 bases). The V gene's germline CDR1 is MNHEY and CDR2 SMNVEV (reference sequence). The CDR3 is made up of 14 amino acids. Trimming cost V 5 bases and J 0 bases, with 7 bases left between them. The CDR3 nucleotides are TGTGCCAGCAGTCGGGGCCCAACTAATGAAAAACTGTTTTTT. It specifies CASSRGPTNEKLFF.

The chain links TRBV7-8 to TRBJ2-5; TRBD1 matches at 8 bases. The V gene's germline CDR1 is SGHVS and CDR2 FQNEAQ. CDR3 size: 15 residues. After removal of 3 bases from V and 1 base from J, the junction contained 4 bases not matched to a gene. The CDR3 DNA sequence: TGTGCCAGCAGCTTCCAGACAGGGGCCCAAGAGACCCAGTACTTC. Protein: CASSFQTGAQETQYF.

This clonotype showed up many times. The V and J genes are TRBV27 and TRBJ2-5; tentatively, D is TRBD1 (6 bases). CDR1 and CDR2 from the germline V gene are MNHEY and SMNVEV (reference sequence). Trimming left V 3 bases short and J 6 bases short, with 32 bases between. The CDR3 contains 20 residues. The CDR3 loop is CASSFKPDSSSTRFLKTQYF. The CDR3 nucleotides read TGTGCCAGCAGTTTCAAACCGGACAGTTCTTCAACCCGTTTTCTAAAGACCCAGTACTTC.

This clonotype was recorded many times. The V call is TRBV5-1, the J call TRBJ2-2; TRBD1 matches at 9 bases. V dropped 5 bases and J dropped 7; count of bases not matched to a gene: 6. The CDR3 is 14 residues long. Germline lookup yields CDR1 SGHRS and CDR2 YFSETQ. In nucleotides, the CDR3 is TGCGCCAGCAGTGGGACAGGGCGTGACGGGGAGCTGTTTTTT. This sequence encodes CASSGTGRDGELFF. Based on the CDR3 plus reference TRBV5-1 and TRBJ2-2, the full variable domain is KAGVTQTPRYLIKTRGQQVTLSCSPISGHRSVSWYQQTPGQGLQFLFEYFSETQRNKGNFPGRFSGRQFSNSRSEMNVSTLELGDSALYLCASSGTGRDGELFFGEGSRLTVL.

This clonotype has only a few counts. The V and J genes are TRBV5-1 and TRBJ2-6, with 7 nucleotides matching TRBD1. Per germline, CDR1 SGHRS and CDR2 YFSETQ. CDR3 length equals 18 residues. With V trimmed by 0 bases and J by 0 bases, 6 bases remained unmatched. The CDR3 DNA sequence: TGCGCCAGCAGCTTGGGGGACAGCTTCAACTCTGGGGCCAACGTCCTGACTTTC. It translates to CASSLGDSFNSGANVLTF.

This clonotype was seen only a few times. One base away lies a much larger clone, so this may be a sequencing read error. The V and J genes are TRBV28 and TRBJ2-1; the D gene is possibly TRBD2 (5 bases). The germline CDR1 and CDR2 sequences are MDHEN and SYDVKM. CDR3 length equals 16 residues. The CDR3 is CASRPVGLADYNEQLF. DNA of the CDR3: TGTGCCAGCAGACCAGTTGGGCTAGCAGATTACAATGAGCAGCTCTTC.

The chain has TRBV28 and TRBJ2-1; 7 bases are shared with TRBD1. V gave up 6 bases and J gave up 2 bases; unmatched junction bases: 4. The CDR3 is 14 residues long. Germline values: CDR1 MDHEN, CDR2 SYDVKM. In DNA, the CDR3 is TGTGCCAGCAGACCAGGGGGACCCTACAATGAGCAGTTCTTC. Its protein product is CASRPGGPYNEQFF.

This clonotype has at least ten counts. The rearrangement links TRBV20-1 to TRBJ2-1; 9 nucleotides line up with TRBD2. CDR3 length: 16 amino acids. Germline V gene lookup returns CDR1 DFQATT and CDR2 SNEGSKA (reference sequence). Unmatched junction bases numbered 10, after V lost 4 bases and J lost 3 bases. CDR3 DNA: TGCAGTGCTACACCCTCCAGCGGGAGGTTCTACAATGAGCAGTTCTTC. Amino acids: CSATPSSGRFYNEQFF.

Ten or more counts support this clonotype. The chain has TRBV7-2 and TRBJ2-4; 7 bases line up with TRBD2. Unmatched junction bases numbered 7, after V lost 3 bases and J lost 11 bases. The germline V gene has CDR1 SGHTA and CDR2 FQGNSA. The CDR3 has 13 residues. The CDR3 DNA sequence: TGTGCCAGCAGCTTCGGGGGGACCGAATTTCAGTACTTC. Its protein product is CASSFGGTEFQYF.

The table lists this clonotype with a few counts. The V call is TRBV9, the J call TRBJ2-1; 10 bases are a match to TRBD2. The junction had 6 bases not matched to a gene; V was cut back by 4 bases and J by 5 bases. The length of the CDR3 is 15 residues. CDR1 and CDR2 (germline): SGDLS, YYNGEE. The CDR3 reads CASSIGTSANNEQFF. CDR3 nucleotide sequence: TGTGCCAGCAGCATTGGGACTAGCGCTAACAATGAGCAGTTCTTC.

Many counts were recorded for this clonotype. The CDR3 spells CASSLRQASGNQPQHF. CDR3 DNA: TGTGCCAGCAGTTTAAGACAGGCTAGTGGCAATCAGCCCCAGCATTTT. The chain recombines TRBV28 with TRBJ1-5; D possibly corresponds to TRBD1 (6 bases). The CDR3 totals 16 residues. Germline V gene sequence: CDR1 MDHEN, CDR2 SYDVKM. V dropped 2 bases and J dropped 2 bases, with 13 bases sitting between them.

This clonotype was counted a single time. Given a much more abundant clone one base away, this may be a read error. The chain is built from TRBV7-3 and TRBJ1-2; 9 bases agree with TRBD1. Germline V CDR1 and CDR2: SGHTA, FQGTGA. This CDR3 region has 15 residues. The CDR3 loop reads CASSITRGQGYGYTF. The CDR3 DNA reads TGTGCCAGCAGCATAACCCGGGGACAGGGCTATGGCTACACCTTC.

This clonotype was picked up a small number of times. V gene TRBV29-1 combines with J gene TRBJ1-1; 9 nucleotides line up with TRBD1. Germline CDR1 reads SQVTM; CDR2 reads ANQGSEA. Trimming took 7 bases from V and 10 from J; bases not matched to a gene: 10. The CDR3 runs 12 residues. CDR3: CSGLQGAFGAFF. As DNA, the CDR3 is TGCAGCGGTCTACAGGGGGCGTTCGGAGCTTTCTTT.

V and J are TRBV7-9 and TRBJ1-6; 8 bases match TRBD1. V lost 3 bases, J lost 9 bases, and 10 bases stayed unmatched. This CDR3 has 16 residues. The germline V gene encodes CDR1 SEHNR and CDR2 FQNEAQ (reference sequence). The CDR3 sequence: CASSLTGQGRGSPLHF. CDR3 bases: TGTGCCAGCAGCTTGACCGGACAGGGTAGAGGTTCACCCCTCCACTTT.

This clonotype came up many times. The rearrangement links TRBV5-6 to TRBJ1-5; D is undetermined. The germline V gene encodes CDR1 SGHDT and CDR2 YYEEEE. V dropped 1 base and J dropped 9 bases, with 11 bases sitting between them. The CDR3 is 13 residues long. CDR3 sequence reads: CASSLILGGPQHF. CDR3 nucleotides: TGTGCCAGCAGCTTGATACTGGGAGGGCCCCAGCATTTT.

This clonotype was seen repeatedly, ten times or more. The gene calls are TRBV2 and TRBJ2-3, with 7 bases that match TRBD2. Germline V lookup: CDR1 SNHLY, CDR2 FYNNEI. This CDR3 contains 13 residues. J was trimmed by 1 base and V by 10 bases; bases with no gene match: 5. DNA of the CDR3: TGTGCCAAGGGAGGGCGCGGCACAGATACGCAGTATTTT. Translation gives CAKGGRGTDTQYF.

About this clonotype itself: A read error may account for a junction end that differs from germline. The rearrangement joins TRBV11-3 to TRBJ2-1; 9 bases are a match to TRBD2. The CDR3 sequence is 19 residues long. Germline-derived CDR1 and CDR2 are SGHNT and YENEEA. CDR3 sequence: CASSQDPPRWLAGRNEQFF. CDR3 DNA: TGCGCCAGCAGCCAAGATCCCCCTAGATGGCTAGCGGGAAGGAATGAGCAGTTCTTC.